Below, 25 T cell receptor beta chains from the same sample are listed, as sequenced in a study of identical twins. MiXCR, run by TCRdb on the 5' RACE reads, gives a single entry per CDR3 protein. The repertoire holds 1,800,000 or so distinct CDR3 sequences, with roughly 35% as singletons. Sequencing input: cord blood. These receptors were collected from a newborn girl in good health.

This clonotype has only a few counts. The chain carries TRBV20-1 and TRBJ2-1; the match to TRBD2 covers 16 bases. Unmatched junction bases numbered 6, after V lost 1 base and J lost 0 bases. CDR1 is DFQATT and CDR2 is SNEGSKA in the germline V gene (reference sequence). The CDR3 is 19 residues long. CDR3 sequence (DNA): TGCAGTGCTAGAGGGGGACTAGCGGGAGGGCTCCTCTCCTACAATGAGCAGTTCTTC. Translation: CSARGGLAGGLLSYNEQFF.

This clonotype was found a few times. V is TRBV7-2 and J is TRBJ2-7, with D unclear. This CDR3 contains 15 residues. Looked up from germline, CDR1 is SGHTA and CDR2 is FQGNSA. V was clipped by 1 base and J by 7 bases, with 17 bases between them. CDR3 region: CASSLVRVSYNEQYF. The DNA of the CDR3 is TGTGCCAGCAGCTTAGTCCGGGTCTCCTACAATGAGCAGTACTTC.

This chain links TRBV5-1 with TRBJ1-1; 7 bases align to TRBD1. With 0 bases clipped from V and 3 bases from J, the junction kept 8 bases outside the gene matches. This CDR3 is built from 16 residues. The germline CDR1 and CDR2 sequences are SGHRS and YFSETQ. CDR3 in DNA: TGCGCCAGCAGCTTGGCGCCACAGGGGCAAGACACTGAAGCTTTCTTT. It is translated as CASSLAPQGQDTEAFF.

The chain uses TRBV10-3 and TRBJ2-1; no reliable D call. Deletions cut 0 bases from V and 4 bases from J, with 7 bases between. Germline CDR1 ENHRY, CDR2 SYGVKD. CDR3 size: 14 residues. In nucleotides, the CDR3 is TGTGCCATCAGTGAGTCAGTGGGTTACAATGAGCAGTTCTTC. The encoded protein is CAISESVGYNEQFF.

As for this clonotype: A much larger clone is a single base away; this may be a read error. Written as DNA, the CDR3 is TGTTCCAGCAGCTTAGTCAGGGAGGATACGCAGTATTTT. It translates to CSSSLVREDTQYF. This chain joins TRBV7-9 and TRBJ2-3; D may be TRBD1 or TRBD2 (5 bases each). CDR3 length: 13 residues. The germline V gene encodes CDR1 SEHNR and CDR2 FQNEAQ (reference sequence).

This clonotype was detected many times. The CDR3, as DNA: TGTGCCAGCAGTTTAATATCTAGCACAGATACGCAGTATTTT. As protein: CASSLISSTDTQYF. The chain couples TRBV27 to TRBJ2-3; D call uncertain. V lost 2 bases and J lost 0, with 6 bases in between. Germline loops: CDR1 MNHEY, CDR2 SMNVEV (reference sequence). The CDR3 runs 14 residues.

V usage is TRBV20-1 and J usage is TRBJ2-1; the match to TRBD2 covers 8 bases. Germline CDR1 DFQATT, CDR2 SNEGSKA (reference sequence). CDR3 size: 15 residues. Germline trimming cut 0 bases from V and 4 bases from J; bases unmatched to any gene: 5. This chain's CDR3 is CSARDMSGRYNEQFF. The CDR3 DNA sequence: TGCAGTGCTAGAGATATGAGCGGGAGATACAATGAGCAGTTCTTC.

This clonotype was observed a few times. The chain is built from TRBV5-8 and TRBJ2-5; 12 bases are shared with TRBD2. CDR1 and CDR2 from the germline V gene are SGHTS and YDEGEE. CDR3 length: 16 residues. V lost 5 bases to trimming and J lost 1 base; unmatched junction nucleotides: 6. CDR3 sequence reads: CASRRTSGALQETQYF. The DNA for the CDR3 is TGTGCCAGCAGACGGACTAGCGGGGCCCTCCAAGAGACCCAGTACTTC.

This chain uses TRBV27 with TRBJ2-1, with D possibly being TRBD2 (5 bases). Trimming left V 4 bases short and J 5 bases short, with 15 bases between. The CDR3 contains 15 residues. Germline CDR1 reads MNHEY; CDR2 reads SMNVEV (reference sequence). The DNA of the CDR3 is TGTGCCAGCAGTTCGATTAGCGAGGTGAACAATGAGCAGTTCTTC. It yields the protein CASSSISEVNNEQFF.

This clonotype has a handful of counts. The chain joins TRBV28 to TRBJ1-2; the match to TRBD1 covers 10 bases. With 8 bases clipped from V and 4 bases from J, the junction kept 7 bases outside the gene matches. The CDR3 sequence is 14 residues long. Germline V gene lookup returns CDR1 MDHEN and CDR2 SYDVKM. CDR3 DNA sequence: TGTGCCAGCGGGGGGGGACAGGGGAGCTATGGCTACACCTTC. Residues: CASGGGQGSYGYTF.

This clonotype appeared a few times. This rearrangement joins TRBV12-3 or TRBV12-4 to TRBJ2-7; D is ambiguous. This CDR3 has 15 amino acids. V shed 5 bases and J shed 5 bases, with 19 bases lying between them. This chain's CDR3 is CASSISRLGGHEQYF. The CDR3 DNA reads TGTGCCAGCAGTATATCTAGGTTGGGTGGTCACGAGCAGTACTTC.

This chain connects TRBV18 to TRBJ2-5; TRBD1 matches at 7 bases. Germline V gene data show CDR1 as KGHSH and CDR2 as LQKENI. V lost 6 bases, J lost 11 bases, and 15 bases stayed unmatched. The CDR3 runs to 14 residues. The CDR3 is CASSPSTGLGEQYF. CDR3 DNA sequence: TGTGCCAGCTCCCCCTCGACAGGGCTAGGGGAGCAGTACTTC.

In the case of this clonotype: This may stem from a read error, because a much larger clone lies one nucleotide away. The chain carries TRBV29-1 and TRBJ2-5; 8 bases agree with TRBD1. The CDR3 totals 14 residues. Per the germline V gene, CDR1 is SQVTM and CDR2 is ANQGSEA. CDR3 amino acids: CSAEGDRFGETQYF. CDR3 in DNA: TGCAGCGCTGAAGGGGACAGGTTTGGAGAGACCCAGTACTTC. Complete variable domain (other parts from reference TRBV29-1 and TRBJ2-5): SAVISQKPSRDICQRGTSLTIQCQVDSQVTMMFWYRQQPGQSLTLIATANQGSEATYESGFVIDKFPISRPNLTFSTLTVSNMSPEDSSIYLCSAEGDRFGETQYFGPGTRLLVL.

The chain uses TRBV5-8 and TRBJ2-3; D not resolved. The germline V gene has CDR1 SGHTS and CDR2 YDEGEE. The V end lost 6 bases, the J end lost 4 bases, and 15 bases lay between the germline ends. The CDR3 has 14 amino acids. The CDR3 sequence: CASNLRPGPDTQYF. The CDR3 DNA sequence: TGTGCCAGCAACCTGCGGCCAGGACCAGATACGCAGTATTTT. The complete variable domain, with remaining parts taken from reference TRBV5-8 and TRBJ2-3, reads EAGVTQSPTHLIKTRGQQATLRCSPISGHTSVYWYQQALGLGLQFLLWYDEGEERNRGNFPPRFSGRQFPNYSSELNVNALELEDSALYLCASNLRPGPDTQYFGPGTRLTVL.

This clonotype was detected only a few times. This sequence joins TRBV20-1 and TRBJ2-7; D is possibly TRBD2 (5 bases). This CDR3 spans 15 amino acids. V lost 1 base, J lost 0 bases, and 13 bases lay in between. Germline V CDR1 and CDR2: DFQATT, SNEGSKA (reference sequence). CDR3 coding DNA: TGCAGTGCTAGAGCGGGGAAGTTGCTCTCCTACGAGCAGTACTTC. This codes for CSARAGKLLSYEQYF.

A few counts support this clonotype. This chain uses TRBV12-3 or TRBV12-4 with TRBJ2-3, with TRBD2 identical over 8 bases. This CDR3 region has 14 residues. With 7 bases clipped from V and 4 bases from J, the junction kept 7 bases outside the gene matches. Here the CDR3 DNA reads TGTGCCAGCACGGGACTAGTAATGGCAGATACGCAGTATTTT. This codes for CASTGLVMADTQYF.

To note about this clonotype: Germline and junction disagree at one end, which may indicate a read error. This chain joins TRBV3-1 and TRBJ2-4, with D unresolved. The J call may be in error: the DNA end matches TRBJ2-5 better. Looked up from germline, CDR1 is LGHDT and CDR2 is YNNKEL (reference sequence). This CDR3 comprises 14 residues. The CDR3 DNA reads as TGTGCCGGCAGCCAAGTATACAGCCAAGAGACCCAGTACTTC. Amino acids: CAGSQVYSQETQYF.

The sample holds one count of this clonotype. The chain employs TRBV20-1 and TRBJ2-1; 7 nucleotides align to TRBD2. The CDR3 consists of 15 residues. J lost 3 bases, V lost 4 bases, and 9 bases had no gene match. Germline assignment: CDR1 DFQATT and CDR2 SNEGSKA (reference sequence). CDR3 bases: TGCAGTGCTACGGTCCCGACTAGCCTCTACAATGAGCAGTTCTTC. This sequence encodes CSATVPTSLYNEQFF.

This chain uses TRBV7-8 with TRBJ1-1; 7 positions match TRBD1. The V gene end was trimmed by 1 base and the J gene end by 4 bases; junction bases not matched to a gene: 24. Germline CDR1 is SGHVS and CDR2 is FQNEAQ. The CDR3 contains 21 residues. CDR3 protein: CASSLGEGDRGRKGDCTEAFF. The DNA of the CDR3 is TGTGCCAGCAGCTTAGGAGAAGGTGATAGGGGGCGCAAAGGGGATTGCACTGAAGCTTTCTTT.

As to this clonotype: Compared with germline, one end of the junction differs, possibly owing to a read error. The CDR3 loop is CAGSQGYSGANVLTF. In DNA, the CDR3 is TGTGCCGGCAGCCAAGGGTACTCTGGGGCCAACGTCCTGACTTTC. The chain carries TRBV3-1 and TRBJ2-6; no reliable D call. The CDR3 totals 15 residues. Germline V CDR1 and CDR2: LGHDT, YNNKEL (reference sequence).

This clonotype was recorded once. This sequence may be a read error, since a much larger clone differs from it by one base. The chain is built from TRBV29-1 and TRBJ2-1, with 9 bases that match TRBD2. CDR3 size: 15 residues. Germline-derived CDR1 and CDR2 are SQVTM and ANQGSEA. The CDR3 protein is CSAASGAGLYNGQFF. CDR3 sequence (DNA): TGCAGCGCCGCTAGCGGGGCAGGTTTATACAATGGGCAGTTCTTC.

V is TRBV6-6 and J is TRBJ1-4, with D maybe TRBD1 (5 bases). The V end was cut by 2 bases, the J end by 5 bases, with 12 bases between. In germline, CDR1 is MNHNY, CDR2 SVGAGI (reference sequence). The CDR3 is 15 amino acids. Here the CDR3 DNA reads TGTGCCAGCAGTTACCCCCAGGGCCGGAATGAAAAACTGTTTTTT. Protein: CASSYPQGRNEKLFF.

The chain combines TRBV6-6 with TRBJ1-1; TRBD1 is a possible D gene (5 bases). CDR3 length equals 12 residues. Per the germline V gene, CDR1 is MNHNY and CDR2 is SVGAGI (reference sequence). Trimming shortened V by 6 bases and J by 11 bases, and 16 bases separated the two germline ends. This CDR3 reads CASRVSGSVAFF. DNA for the CDR3: TGTGCCAGCAGGGTATCAGGGAGCGTCGCTTTCTTT.

In this sample, this clonotype turned up once. Germline is not matched at one junction end, which may reflect a read error. This chain links TRBV27 with TRBJ2-5; D is undetermined. In germline, CDR1 is MNHEY, CDR2 SMNVEV (reference sequence). This CDR3 region has 16 residues. The CDR3 DNA reads TGTGCCAGCAGTCCTGGCCCCGTGTTACACCAAGAGACCCACTACTTC. Protein sequence: CASSPGPVLHQETHYF.

This clonotype was found a few times. This chain joins TRBV29-1 and TRBJ1-4; 7 nucleotides match TRBD1. Germline lookup yields CDR1 SQVTM and CDR2 ANQGSEA. The CDR3 has 15 residues. The junction had 15 bases not matched to a gene; V was cut back by 6 bases and J by 8 bases. CDR3 protein: CSVGGIRQGAEKLFF. The CDR3 nucleotides are TGCAGCGTCGGAGGGATTAGACAGGGAGCGGAAAAACTGTTTTTT.